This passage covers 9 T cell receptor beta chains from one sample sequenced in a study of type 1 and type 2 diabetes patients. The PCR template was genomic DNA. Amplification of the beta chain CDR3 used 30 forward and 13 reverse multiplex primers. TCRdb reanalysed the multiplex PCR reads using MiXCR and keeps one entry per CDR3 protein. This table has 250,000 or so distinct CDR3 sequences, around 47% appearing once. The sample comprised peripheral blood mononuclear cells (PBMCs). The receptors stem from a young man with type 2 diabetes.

This CDR3 reads CASGVGTGDNQPQHF. In DNA, the CDR3 is TGTGCCAGTGGAGTTGGGACAGGGGATAATCAGCCCCAGCATTTT. This chain connects TRBV19 to TRBJ1-5, with 10 bases that match TRBD1. The junction had 8 bases not matched to a gene; V was cut back by 8 bases and J by 4 bases. The CDR3 sequence is 15 residues long. Germline assignment: CDR1 LNHDA and CDR2 SQIVND (reference sequence).

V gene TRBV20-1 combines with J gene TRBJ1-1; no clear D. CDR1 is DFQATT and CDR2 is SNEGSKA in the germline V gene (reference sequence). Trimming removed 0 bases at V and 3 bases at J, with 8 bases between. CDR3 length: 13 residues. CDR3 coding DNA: TGCAGTGCTAGAGATTTAACGGACACTGAAGCTTTCTTT. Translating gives CSARDLTDTEAFF.

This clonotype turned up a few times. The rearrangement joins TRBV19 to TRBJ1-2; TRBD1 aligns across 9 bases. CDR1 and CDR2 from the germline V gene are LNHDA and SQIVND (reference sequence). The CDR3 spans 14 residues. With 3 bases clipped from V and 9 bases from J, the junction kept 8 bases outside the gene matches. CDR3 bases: TGTGCCAGTAGTATCGGACAGGGGAGGATGAGCTACACCTTC. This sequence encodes CASSIGQGRMSYTF.

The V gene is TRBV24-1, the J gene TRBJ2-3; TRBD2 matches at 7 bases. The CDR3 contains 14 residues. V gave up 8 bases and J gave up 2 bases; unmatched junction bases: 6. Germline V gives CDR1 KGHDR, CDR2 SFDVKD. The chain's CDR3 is CATKSGKLTDTQYF. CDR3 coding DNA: TGTGCCACCAAAAGCGGGAAGCTCACAGATACGCAGTATTTT.

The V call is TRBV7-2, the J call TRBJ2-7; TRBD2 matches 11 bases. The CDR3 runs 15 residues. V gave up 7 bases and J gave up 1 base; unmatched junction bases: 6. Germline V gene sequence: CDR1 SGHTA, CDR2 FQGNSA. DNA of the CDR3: TGTGCCAGCACCTCCGGGACTAGCGGTTCCTACGAGCAGTACTTC. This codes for CASTSGTSGSYEQYF.

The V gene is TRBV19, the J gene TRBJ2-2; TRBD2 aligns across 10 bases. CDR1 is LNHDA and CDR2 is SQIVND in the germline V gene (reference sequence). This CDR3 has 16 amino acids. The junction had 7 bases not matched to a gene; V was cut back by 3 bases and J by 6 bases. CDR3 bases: TGTGCCAGTAGTATTCGCACTAGCGGGAAAGCCGGGGAGCTGTTTTTT. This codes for CASSIRTSGKAGELFF. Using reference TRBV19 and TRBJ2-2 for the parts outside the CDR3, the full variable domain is DGGITQSPKYLFRKEGQNVTLSCEQNLNHDAMYWYRQDPGQGLRLIYYSQIVNDFQKGDIAEGYSVSREKKESFPLTVTSAQKNPTAFYLCASSIRTSGKAGELFFGEGSRLTVL.

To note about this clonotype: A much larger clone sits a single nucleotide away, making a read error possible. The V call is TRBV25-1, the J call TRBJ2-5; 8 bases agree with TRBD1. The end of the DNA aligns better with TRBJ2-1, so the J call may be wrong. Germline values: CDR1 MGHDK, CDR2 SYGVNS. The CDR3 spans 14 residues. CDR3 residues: CASSDRQGCNEQFF. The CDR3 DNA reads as TGTGCCAGCAGTGACAGACAGGGGTGCAATGAGCAGTTCTTC.

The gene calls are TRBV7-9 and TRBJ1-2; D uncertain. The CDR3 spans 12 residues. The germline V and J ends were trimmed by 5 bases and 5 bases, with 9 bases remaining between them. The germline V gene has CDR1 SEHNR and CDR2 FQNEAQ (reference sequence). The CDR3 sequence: CASSGDWYGYTF. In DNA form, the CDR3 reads TGTGCCAGCAGCGGTGACTGGTATGGCTACACCTTC.

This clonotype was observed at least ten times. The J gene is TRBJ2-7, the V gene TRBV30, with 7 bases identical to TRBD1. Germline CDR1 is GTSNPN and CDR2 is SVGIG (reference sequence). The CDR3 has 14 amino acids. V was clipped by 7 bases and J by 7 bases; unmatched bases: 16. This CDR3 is CALNLRGTEWEQYF. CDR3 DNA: TGTGCCTTGAATCTACGAGGGACAGAGTGGGAGCAGTACTTC.